Given below is one T cell receptor beta chain in context. Germline lookup yields CDR1 SGDLS and CDR2 YYNGEE. V gave up 1 base and J gave up 8 bases; unmatched junction bases: 5. The CDR3 extends over 14 amino acids. These data originate in a study of control samples from healthy donors and cancer patients. Assay: immunoSEQ multiplex PCR; the TCRdb copy retains only in-frame clones and omits some. The sample lists 150,000 or so clones; 80% to 95% were seen once. The rearrangement uses TRBV9 and TRBJ2-1; 8 bases are a match to TRBD2. The sequencing sample was made of blood. This receptor was identified in a woman aged 25 to 39 in good health. This CDR3 reads CASSVSGSAYEQFF. For the CDR3, the DNA is TGTGCCAGCAGCGTAAGCGGGAGTGCATATGAGCAGTTCTTC.